Following are 22 T cell receptor beta chains from one sample sequenced in a study of shared clonotypes between healthy human individuals. Profiling relied on immunoSEQ multiplex PCR, and the TCRdb table lists in-frame clones only, not all of them. The sample carries about 1.5 million clones, approximately 98% recorded once. The sample consisted of naive CD4+ T cells sorted from blood. Subset denoted: CD45RA+ positively selected. The receptors originated from a man aged 25-45 years in good health.

The CDR3 region is CASSAIVAVDTDTQYF. For the CDR3, the DNA is TGTGCCAGCAGTGCCATCGTAGCGGTAGACACAGATACGCAGTATTTT. The chain carries TRBV6-1 and TRBJ2-3, with D perhaps TRBD2 (6 bases). The V end lost 4 bases, the J end lost 2 bases, and 16 bases lay between the germline ends. Germline CDR1 and CDR2: MNHNS and SASEGT. The CDR3 consists of 16 residues.

The rearrangement uses TRBV2 and TRBJ1-1, with D unclear. The CDR3 spans 13 residues. Germline V gene sequence: CDR1 SNHLY, CDR2 FYNNEI. The V gene lost 5 bases and the J gene lost 3 bases, with 10 bases spanning the gap. Here the CDR3 DNA reads TGTGCCAGCAGTTCCGACACACACACTGAAGCTTTCTTT. It encodes CASSSDTHTEAFF.

The chain links TRBV28 to TRBJ2-1, with D maybe TRBD2 (6 bases). V was pared by 4 bases and J by 9 bases, with 22 bases between. Per the germline V gene, CDR1 is MDHEN and CDR2 is SYDVKM. CDR3 length: 16 amino acids. CDR3 nucleotide sequence: TGTGCCAGCAGTTGGGGGGAGCGGAGCCGATCGGGTGAGCAGTTCTTC. It codes for CASSWGERSRSGEQFF. Full variable domain (remainder filled in from reference TRBV28 and TRBJ2-1): DVKVTQSSRYLVKRTGEKVFLECVQDMDHENMFWYRQDPGLGLRLIYFSYDVKMKEKGDIPEGYSVSREKKERFSLILESASTNQTSMYLCASSWGERSRSGEQFFGPGTRLTVL.

The CDR3 loop is CATAPNENIQYF. The CDR3 DNA follows: TGTGCCACCGCCCCCAATGAAAACATTCAGTACTTC. The chain uses TRBV2 and TRBJ2-4; D remains unclear. Germline CDR1 SNHLY, CDR2 FYNNEI. The ends were cut back, 10 bases at V and 5 bases at J, with 12 bases in the middle. This CDR3 contains 12 residues.

This chain connects TRBV2 to TRBJ2-7, with 9 bases lining up with TRBD1. The V gene's germline CDR1 is SNHLY and CDR2 FYNNEI. This CDR3 is 14 amino acids long. J gave up 4 bases and V 5 bases, and 6 bases lay outside the gene matches. CDR3 sequence: CASSIQGARYEQYF. The CDR3 DNA sequence: TGTGCCAGCAGTATACAGGGGGCAAGGTACGAGCAGTACTTC.

This clone was recorded once. Within the sample, other DNA sequences also encode this same CDR3. The chain carries TRBV6-5 and TRBJ2-3, with D unclear. The CDR3 spans 14 residues. Deletions cut 0 bases from V and 2 bases from J, with 6 bases between. Looked up from germline, CDR1 is MNHEY and CDR2 is SVGAGI. CDR3: CASSYSLNTDTQYF. The CDR3, as DNA: TGTGCCAGCAGTTACTCCCTGAACACAGATACGCAGTATTTT.

The chain carries TRBV11-2 and TRBJ2-1; D is unresolved. The CDR3 runs 14 residues. Germline lookup yields CDR1 SGHAT and CDR2 FQNNGV. V gave up 2 bases and J gave up 6 bases, with 11 bases separating them. CDR3 residues: CASSLRAAANEQFF. CDR3 DNA: TGTGCCAGCAGCTTACGCGCGGCGGCCAATGAGCAGTTCTTC.

A word on this clone: This sample also contains other DNA sequences that code for the same CDR3. The V gene is TRBV7-6, the J gene TRBJ2-7; 13 bases are shared with TRBD2. The V and J ends lost 1 base and 1 base, in that order; junction bases with no gene match: 1. The CDR3 totals 16 residues. The V gene's germline CDR1 is SGHVS and CDR2 FNYEAQ. CDR3 nucleotides: TGTGCCAGCAGCTTAGGGGGACTAGCGGGGTCCTACGAGCAGTACTTC. Its translation: CASSLGGLAGSYEQYF.

This clone was found once. The rearrangement joins TRBV25-1 to TRBJ2-1, with TRBD2 as a possible D gene (7 bases). Germline V gene data show CDR1 as MGHDK and CDR2 as SYGVNS. The CDR3 spans 15 residues. Trimming stripped 10 bases from V and 6 bases from J, with 22 bases between. The CDR3 nucleotides read TGTGCCACCTCGAGGGGGGGGGTTGGAGTCAATGAGCAGTTCTTC. It yields the protein CATSRGGVGVNEQFF.

The chain is built from TRBV4-1 and TRBJ2-4, with D hard to call. This CDR3 contains 19 residues. Germline lookup yields CDR1 MGHRA and CDR2 YSYEKL. V shed 0 bases and J shed 1 base, with 19 bases lying between them. Here the CDR3 reads CASSQDNGFTNGAKNIQYF. In nucleotides, the CDR3 is TGCGCCAGCAGCCAAGATAATGGCTTTACTAACGGGGCCAAAAACATTCAGTACTTC.

This chain uses TRBV19 with TRBJ2-3; either TRBD1 or TRBD2 may fit D (5 bases each). Germline lookup yields CDR1 LNHDA and CDR2 SQIVND (reference sequence). The V gene lost 3 bases and the J gene lost 2 bases, with 9 bases spanning the gap. The CDR3 is made up of 14 amino acids. This CDR3 is CASSMGPPTDTQYF. CDR3 nucleotide sequence: TGTGCCAGTAGTATGGGACCACCCACAGATACGCAGTATTTT.

This chain uses TRBV28 with TRBJ2-7, with 11 bases identical to TRBD2. Trimming cost V 6 bases and J 5 bases; bases outside gene matches: 6. Germline CDR1 MDHEN, CDR2 SYDVKM. The CDR3 extends over 14 amino acids. This chain's CDR3 is CASSSVAGGDEQYF. CDR3 nucleotides: TGTGCCAGCAGCTCCGTAGCGGGAGGGGACGAGCAGTACTTC.

This clone was observed once. This sequence joins TRBV21-1 and TRBJ2-7. TRBV21-1 is annotated as a pseudogene. The CDR3 is 17 amino acids. The CDR3 loop reads CASSYRGRLRRSYEQYF. The CDR3 DNA sequence: TGTGCCAGCAGCTACCGGGGCCGACTAAGGAGGTCCTACGAGCAGTACTTC.

This sequence joins TRBV28 and TRBJ2-3, with D hard to call. Deletions cut 2 bases from V and 4 bases from J, with 7 bases between. The germline CDR1 and CDR2 sequences are MDHEN and SYDVKM. This CDR3 spans 13 amino acids. CDR3 loop: CASSLTGPDTQYF. In DNA, the CDR3 is TGTGCCAGCAGTTTAACGGGCCCAGATACGCAGTATTTT.

The chain employs TRBV7-9 and TRBJ2-3; 11 positions match TRBD2. V gave up 0 bases and J gave up 0 bases; unmatched junction bases: 2. The germline gives CDR1 SEHNR, CDR2 FQNEAQ (reference sequence). This CDR3 contains 17 residues. CDR3 DNA: TGTGCCAGCAGCTTAGCCCCTAGCGGGAGGAGCACAGATACGCAGTATTTT. Translating it yields CASSLAPSGRSTDTQYF.

This clone has just one count. V usage is TRBV18 and J usage is TRBJ2-7; 11 nucleotides line up with TRBD2. CDR1 KGHSH and CDR2 LQKENI come from the germline V gene. The trim removed 4 bases at V and 1 base at J, leaving 9 bases unmatched. The CDR3 length is 17 residues. The CDR3 coding sequence is TGTGCCAGCTCACAACTAGCGGGAGCGCCACAGTCCTACGAGCAGTACTTC. It yields the protein CASSQLAGAPQSYEQYF.

This clone was seen only once. The chain couples TRBV9 to TRBJ1-5; 7 bases fit TRBD1. V was clipped by 3 bases and J by 5 bases; unmatched bases: 5. The V gene's germline CDR1 is SGDLS and CDR2 YYNGEE. CDR3 length equals 14 residues. CDR3 residues: CASSARDSYQPQHF. The CDR3 nucleotides read TGTGCCAGCAGCGCTAGGGACAGTTATCAGCCCCAGCATTTT.

In this sample, this clone turned up once. The rearrangement links TRBV19 to TRBJ1-2; 7 bases align to TRBD1. V gave up 8 bases and J gave up 2 bases; unmatched junction bases: 8. The CDR3 consists of 14 residues. Germline V gene lookup returns CDR1 LNHDA and CDR2 SQIVND (reference sequence). CDR3 nucleotides: TGTGCCAGTGTAAACAGGGGCCGCAACTATGGCTACACCTTC. This codes for CASVNRGRNYGYTF.

This sequence joins TRBV5-6 and TRBJ1-3; no reliable D call. The CDR3 spans 14 residues. Trimming left V 1 base short and J 0 bases short, with 5 bases between. Germline CDR1 and CDR2: SGHDT and YYEEEE. CDR3 in amino acids: CASSLLSSGNTIYF. In DNA form, the CDR3 reads TGTGCCAGCAGCTTGTTGAGCTCTGGAAACACCATATATTTT.

J is TRBJ2-2 and V is TRBV6-6; weak D call: TRBD2 (5 bases). The CDR3 has 14 amino acids. Per the germline V gene, CDR1 is MNHNY and CDR2 is SVGAGI (reference sequence). V dropped 5 bases and J dropped 3 bases, with 10 bases sitting between them. This CDR3 is CASSGAVHTGELFF. DNA of the CDR3: TGTGCCAGCAGTGGAGCGGTACACACCGGGGAGCTGTTTTTT.

This clone has a single count. The chain has TRBV30 and TRBJ1-4; TRBD1 agrees at 10 bases. CDR1 is GTSNPN and CDR2 is SVGIG in the germline V gene (reference sequence). V gave up 5 bases and J gave up 9 bases; unmatched junction bases: 6. The CDR3 is 13 residues long. The CDR3 loop reads CAWSGTGVQKLFF. Here the CDR3 DNA reads TGTGCCTGGTCCGGGACAGGGGTACAAAAACTGTTTTTT.

This sequence joins TRBV10-3 and TRBJ1-4; no definite D call. The germline gives CDR1 ENHRY, CDR2 SYGVKD. The CDR3 consists of 14 residues. With 4 bases removed from V and 7 bases from J, the gap between germline ends came to 13 bases. CDR3 DNA: TGTGCCATCAGTGCGTCTGCTGCGGGTGAAAAACTGTTTTTT. Its translation: CAISASAAGEKLFF.